This T cell receptor (beta chain) was profiled in a study of shared clonotypes between healthy human individuals. The CDR3 consists of 14 residues. The V gene's germline CDR1 is MDHEN and CDR2 SYDVKM. The germline V and J ends were trimmed by 3 bases and 3 bases, with 12 bases remaining between them. Naive CD45RA+ and memory CD45RA-negative subsets were split from CD4+ cells. The assay was immunoSEQ multiplex PCR, and TCRdb's table has in-frame clones only and misses some. This sample has 1,400,000 or so clones; approximately 98.5% occur once, and the top ten carry under 0.45%. Details on this clone: This sample includes further DNA sequences coding for the same CDR3.

Sample: naive CD4+ T cells sorted from blood. Described subset: CD45RA+ positively selected. V usage is TRBV28 and J usage is TRBJ2-7; the D is unclear. The receptor comes from a man aged 25-45 years in good health. As DNA, the CDR3 is TGTGCCAGCAGTTTGGAAAGGGTTAGCTACGAGCAGTACTTC. Its translation: CASSLERVSYEQYF. Combining the CDR3 with reference TRBV28 and TRBJ2-7 gives the whole variable domain DVKVTQSSRYLVKRTGEKVFLECVQDMDHENMFWYRQDPGLGLRLIYFSYDVKMKEKGDIPEGYSVSREKKERFSLILESASTNQTSMYLCASSLERVSYEQYFGPGTRLTVT.